This TCR beta chain was retrieved from a study of blood T cell repertoires in COVID-19 (dated by TCRdb to the early 2020s). Looking at the study overall: Samples covering the acute and convalescent phases of COVID-19 were provided by collaborators in the United States, Italy and Spain. The material from the prospective study consisted of cDNA or gDNA derived from T cells, B-cell-depleted T cells, or PBMCs. Subjects who had been exposed to COVID-19, were actively infected with it, or had recovered from it provided the deeply sampled blood TCRbeta repertoires that made up the dataset. The repertoires were released in a freely available public database meant as a resource for research on the immune response to SARS-CoV-2. The samples were drawn from two sources: the first 160 participants of the ongoing ImmuneRACE study, and some 1,300 subjects contributed by 6 global collaborators. Sample metadata almost always included a de-identified subject ID, COVID-19 status, age in years and sex. HLA class I and class II types, where available, came from metadata supplied by the sample provider rather than from assay-based typing.

On this clone itself: No antigen is known for it. No clone much larger than this one lies a single base away; base qualities are absent.

TCRbeta CDR3 regions were amplified from genomic DNA by means of the immunoSEQ Assay, a bias-controlled multiplex PCR. The study's own analysis went as follows. The number of nucleated cells in each sample was estimated from the amplification of reference gene primers within the assay. Sequence reads were collapsed and filtered to measure the absolute abundance of every unique TCRbeta CDR3 rearrangement. Productive Simpson clonality was computed per sample as the square root of Simpson's diversity index over productive rearrangements. TCRdb provides this immuneACCESS table in a form limited to in-frame rearrangements. Some clones are lacking; in checked studies, under half of them reflect an unresolved V gene, and why the rest are absent is not known. V and J calls and clone size are copied from that table; D and trimming were computed from the DNA. The sample data list approximately 250,000 clones, and 65% to 90% of these were observed just once. The biggest ten clones account for approximately 7% of the sample.

Findings and caveats that apply to the study as a whole: The quantity of clinical and demographic metadata differed by source and by participant and was supplied without curation.

The CDR3 starts with the cysteine, ends with the phenylalanine, and has 13 residues. The only DNA kept is the CDR3, 39 bases in frame from the first base. V and J are truncated by 3 bases and 3 bases respectively, leaving an intervening sequence of 8 bases. CDR1 and CDR2 were assigned from the germline V gene as LGHNA and YSLEER. The collaborating institutions used their own protocols to collect whole blood in K2EDTA tubes. Collaborator samples were shipped for TCRbeta analysis as frozen whole blood, isolated PBMCs, or DNA extracted from either sample type. This receptor was obtained from a woman in her fifties or sixties with acute or convalescent COVID-19. Sequencing was done on a sample of peripheral blood. The V and J segments used are TRBV4-3 and TRBJ1-1; TRBD1 is a weak D gene call, 5 bases matching. DNA sequence: TGCGCCAGCAGCCAGGGGGGGTACACTGAAGCTTTCTTT. It specifies CASSQGGYTEAFF.